This T cell receptor beta chain came from a study of response to subunit inactivated influenza vaccine. TCRdb reanalysed the RT-PCR reads using MiXCR and keeps one entry per CDR3 protein. The data hold more than 550,000 distinct CDR3 sequences, with roughly 12% observed a single time. This sample comprised PBMCs from blood, obtained on the day of vaccination. The TCR originated in a man aged 50 or older who received an inactivated influenza vaccine.

This CDR3 is CSAPGQGLETQYF. CDR3 DNA: TGCAGCGCACCGGGACAGGGTCTAGAGACCCAGTACTTC. The chain employs TRBV29-1 and TRBJ2-5, with 9 bases matching TRBD1. Per germline, CDR1 SQVTM and CDR2 ANQGSEA. V shed 7 bases and J 4 bases; nucleotides not matched to a gene: 7. The CDR3 loop spans 13 amino acids.